This TCR beta chain was obtained from a study of blood T cells in healthy people across ages. There were at least 6 micrograms of total RNA extracted from every sample. Using a J-beta primer mix together with a sample-barcoded 5' primer, a second PCR was run for roughly 6 to 11 cycles. TCRdb analysed the 5' RACE reads with MiXCR anew, one entry per CDR3 protein. Among 750,000 or so distinct CDR3 sequences listed, 20% to 30% were seen once. Losses at the gene ends were 0 bases for V and 5 bases for J; bases not matched to a gene: 6. CDR1 is MDHEN and CDR2 is SYDVKM in the germline V gene. This CDR3 has 15 residues. This clonotype was detected a few times. These records were also assigned to another study, of T cells of mothers and their children.

The V gene is TRBV28, the J gene TRBJ1-1; 7 nucleotides match TRBD1. The TCR comes from a boy between 10 and 17 years old in good health. Sequenced sample: blood. The CDR3 DNA follows: TGTGCCAGCAGTTTATGGCACAGGGGACAGACTGAAGCTTTCTTT. Residues: CASSLWHRGQTEAFF.